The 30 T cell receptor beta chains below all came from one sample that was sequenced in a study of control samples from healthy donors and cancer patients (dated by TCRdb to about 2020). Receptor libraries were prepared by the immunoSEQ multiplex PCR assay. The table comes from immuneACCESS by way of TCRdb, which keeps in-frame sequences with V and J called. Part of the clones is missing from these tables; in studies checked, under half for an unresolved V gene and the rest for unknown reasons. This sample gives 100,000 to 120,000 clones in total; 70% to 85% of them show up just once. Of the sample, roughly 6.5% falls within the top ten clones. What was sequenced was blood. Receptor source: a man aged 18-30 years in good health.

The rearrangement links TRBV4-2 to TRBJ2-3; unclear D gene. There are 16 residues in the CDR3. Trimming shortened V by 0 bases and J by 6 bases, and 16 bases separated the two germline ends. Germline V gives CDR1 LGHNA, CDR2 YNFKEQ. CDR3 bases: TGTGCCAGCAGCCAAGAACTTGGCGTCCCAAGGGATACGCAGTATTTT. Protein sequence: CASSQELGVPRDTQYF.

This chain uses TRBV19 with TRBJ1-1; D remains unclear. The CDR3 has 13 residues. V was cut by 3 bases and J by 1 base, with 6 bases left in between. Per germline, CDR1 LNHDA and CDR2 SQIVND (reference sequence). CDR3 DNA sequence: TGTGCCAGTAGTATTGAACAGAACACTGAAGCTTTCTTT. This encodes CASSIEQNTEAFF.

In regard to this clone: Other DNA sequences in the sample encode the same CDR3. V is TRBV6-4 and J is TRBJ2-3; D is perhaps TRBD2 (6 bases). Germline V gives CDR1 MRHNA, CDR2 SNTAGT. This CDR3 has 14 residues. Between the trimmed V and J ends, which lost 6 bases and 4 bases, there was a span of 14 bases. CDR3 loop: CASSRLGAADTQYF. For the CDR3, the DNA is TGTGCCAGCAGCAGACTAGGTGCGGCAGATACGCAGTATTTT.

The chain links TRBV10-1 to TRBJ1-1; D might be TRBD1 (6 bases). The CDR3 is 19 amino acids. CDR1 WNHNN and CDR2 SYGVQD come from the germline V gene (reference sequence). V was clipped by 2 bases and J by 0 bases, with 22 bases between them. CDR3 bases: TGCGCCAGCAGTGAGGATAGGACCGGGGGCTTCCCCTTGAACACTGAAGCTTTCTTT. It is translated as CASSEDRTGGFPLNTEAFF.

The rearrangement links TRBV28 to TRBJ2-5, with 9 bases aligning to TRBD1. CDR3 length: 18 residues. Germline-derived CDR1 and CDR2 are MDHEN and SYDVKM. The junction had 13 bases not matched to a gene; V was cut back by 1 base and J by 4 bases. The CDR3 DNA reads TGTGCCAGCAGTTTATCCAGGGACAGGGACGAATTCGGAGAGACCCAGTACTTC. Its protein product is CASSLSRDRDEFGETQYF.

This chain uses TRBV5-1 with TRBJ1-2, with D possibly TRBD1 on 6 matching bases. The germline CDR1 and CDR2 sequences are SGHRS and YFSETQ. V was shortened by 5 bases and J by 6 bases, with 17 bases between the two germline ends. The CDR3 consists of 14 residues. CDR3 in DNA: TGCGCCAGCAGGAGAGGGGGGATTAAGGATGGCTACACCTTC. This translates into CASRRGGIKDGYTF.

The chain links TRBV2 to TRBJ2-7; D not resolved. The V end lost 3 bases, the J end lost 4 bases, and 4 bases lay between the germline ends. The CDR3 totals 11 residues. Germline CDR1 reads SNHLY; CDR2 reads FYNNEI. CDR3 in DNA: TGTGCCAGCAGTGACGGGTACGAGCAGTACTTC. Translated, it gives CASSDGYEQYF.

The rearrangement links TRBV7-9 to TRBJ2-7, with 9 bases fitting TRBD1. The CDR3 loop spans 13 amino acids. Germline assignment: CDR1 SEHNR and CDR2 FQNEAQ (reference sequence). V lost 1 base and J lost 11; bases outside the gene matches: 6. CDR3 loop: CASSLDLRDREYF. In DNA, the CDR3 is TGTGCCAGCAGCTTAGATCTCCGGGACAGGGAGTACTTC.

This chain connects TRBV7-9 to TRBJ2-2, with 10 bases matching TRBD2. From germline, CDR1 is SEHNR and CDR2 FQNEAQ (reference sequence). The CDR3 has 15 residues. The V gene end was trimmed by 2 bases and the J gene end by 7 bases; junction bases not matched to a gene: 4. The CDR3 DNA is TGTGCCAGCAGCTTACAGCGGGGGGGCCTCGGGGAGCTGTTTTTT. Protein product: CASSLQRGGLGELFF.

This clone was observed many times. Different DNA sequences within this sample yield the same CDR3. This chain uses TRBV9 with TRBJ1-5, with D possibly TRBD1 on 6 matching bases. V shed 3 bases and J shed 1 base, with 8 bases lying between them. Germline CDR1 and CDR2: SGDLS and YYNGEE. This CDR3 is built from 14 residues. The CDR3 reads CASSGGASNQPQHF. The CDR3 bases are TGTGCCAGCAGCGGGGGGGCGAGCAATCAGCCCCAGCATTTT.

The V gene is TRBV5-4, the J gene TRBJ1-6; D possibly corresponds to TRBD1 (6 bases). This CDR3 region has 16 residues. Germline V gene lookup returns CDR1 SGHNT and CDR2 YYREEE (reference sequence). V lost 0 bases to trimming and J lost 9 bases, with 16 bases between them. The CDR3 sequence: CASSLDAGATTSPLHF. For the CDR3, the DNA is TGTGCCAGCAGCTTGGATGCAGGGGCCACGACTTCACCCCTCCACTTT. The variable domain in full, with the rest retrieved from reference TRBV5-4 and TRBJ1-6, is ETGVTQSPTHLIKTRGQQVTLRCSSQSGHNTVSWYQQALGQGPQFIFQYYREEENGRGNFPPRFSGLQFPNYSSELNVNALELDDSALYLCASSLDAGATTSPLHFGNGTRLTVT.

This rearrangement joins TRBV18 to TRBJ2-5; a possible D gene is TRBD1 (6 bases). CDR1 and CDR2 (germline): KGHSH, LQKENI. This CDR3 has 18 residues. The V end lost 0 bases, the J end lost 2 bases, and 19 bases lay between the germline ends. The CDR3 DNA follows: TGTGCCAGCTCACCACCGTTACGCACCGGGGACACACAAGAGACCCAGTACTTC. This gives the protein CASSPPLRTGDTQETQYF.

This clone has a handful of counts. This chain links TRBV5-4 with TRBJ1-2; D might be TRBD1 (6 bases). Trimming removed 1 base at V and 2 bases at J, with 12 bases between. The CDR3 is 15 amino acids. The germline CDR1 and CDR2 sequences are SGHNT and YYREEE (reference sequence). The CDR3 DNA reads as TGTGCCAGCAGCTTGACTGGGGGGCGGAACTATGGCTACACCTTC. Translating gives CASSLTGGRNYGYTF.

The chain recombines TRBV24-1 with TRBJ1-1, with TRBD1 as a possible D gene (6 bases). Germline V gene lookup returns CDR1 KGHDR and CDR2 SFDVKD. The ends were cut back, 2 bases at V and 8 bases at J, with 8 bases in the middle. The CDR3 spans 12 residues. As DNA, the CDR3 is TGTGCCACCAGTGATTGGGGGGGCGAAGCTTTCTTT. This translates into CATSDWGGEAFF.

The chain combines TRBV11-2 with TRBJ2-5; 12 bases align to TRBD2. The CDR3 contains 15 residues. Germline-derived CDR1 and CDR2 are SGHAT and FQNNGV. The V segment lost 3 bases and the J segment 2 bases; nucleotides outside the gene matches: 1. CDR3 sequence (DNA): TGTGCCAGCAGCTTCCTAGCGGGGGGGCAAGAGACCCAGTACTTC. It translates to CASSFLAGGQETQYF.

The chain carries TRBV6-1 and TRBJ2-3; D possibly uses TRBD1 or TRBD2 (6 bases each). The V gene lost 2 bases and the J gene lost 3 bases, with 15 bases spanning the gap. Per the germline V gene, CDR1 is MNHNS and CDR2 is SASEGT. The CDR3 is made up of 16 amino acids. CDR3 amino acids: CASSELGGMVTDTQYF. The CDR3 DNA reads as TGTGCCAGCAGTGAACTCGGGGGCATGGTGACAGATACGCAGTATTTT.

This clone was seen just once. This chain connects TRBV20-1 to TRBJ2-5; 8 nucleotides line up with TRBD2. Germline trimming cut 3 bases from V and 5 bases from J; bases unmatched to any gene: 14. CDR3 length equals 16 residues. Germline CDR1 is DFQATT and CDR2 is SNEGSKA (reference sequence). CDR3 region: CSASNHLGLAFETQYF. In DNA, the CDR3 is TGCAGTGCTAGTAACCATCTTGGACTAGCCTTTGAGACCCAGTACTTC.

The CDR3, as DNA: TGCGCCAGCAGTGAGTCAACAGGGATCAATCAGCCCCAGCATTTT. It codes for CASSESTGINQPQHF. This chain joins TRBV10-2 and TRBJ1-5; tentative D call: TRBD1 (6 bases). CDR3 length: 15 amino acids. Trimming shortened V by 0 bases and J by 3 bases, and 9 bases separated the two germline ends. Germline values: CDR1 WSHSY, CDR2 SAAADI.

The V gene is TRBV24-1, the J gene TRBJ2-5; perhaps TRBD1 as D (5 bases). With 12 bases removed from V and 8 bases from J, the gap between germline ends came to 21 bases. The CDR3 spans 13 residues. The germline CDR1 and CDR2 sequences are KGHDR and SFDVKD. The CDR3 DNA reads TGTGCCCCCCGGACACCCCGGAGTGACACCCAGTACTTC. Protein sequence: CAPRTPRSDTQYF.

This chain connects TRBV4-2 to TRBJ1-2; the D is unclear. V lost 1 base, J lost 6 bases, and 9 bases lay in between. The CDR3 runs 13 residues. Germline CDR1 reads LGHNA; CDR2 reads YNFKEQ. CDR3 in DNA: TGTGCCAGCAGCCAAGTGGTTGATGATGGCTACACCTTC. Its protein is CASSQVVDDGYTF.

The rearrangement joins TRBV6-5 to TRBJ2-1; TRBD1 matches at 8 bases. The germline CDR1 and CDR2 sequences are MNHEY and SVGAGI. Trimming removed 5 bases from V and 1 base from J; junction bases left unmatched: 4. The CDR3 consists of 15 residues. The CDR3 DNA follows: TGTGCCAGCAGTCCCGACAGGGGTTCCTACAATGAGCAGTTCTTC. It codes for CASSPDRGSYNEQFF.

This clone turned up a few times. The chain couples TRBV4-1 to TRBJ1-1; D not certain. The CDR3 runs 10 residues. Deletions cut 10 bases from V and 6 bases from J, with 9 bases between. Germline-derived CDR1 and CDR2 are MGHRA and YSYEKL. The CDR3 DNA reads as TGCGCCAACCCTGACCCTGAAGCTTTCTTT. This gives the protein CANPDPEAFF.

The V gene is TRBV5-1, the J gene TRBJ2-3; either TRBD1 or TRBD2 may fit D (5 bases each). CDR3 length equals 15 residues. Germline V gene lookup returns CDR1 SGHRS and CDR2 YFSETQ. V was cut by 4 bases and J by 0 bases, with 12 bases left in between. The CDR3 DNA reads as TGCGCCAGCAGCCGCACCGGGACCAGCACAGATACGCAGTATTTT. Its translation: CASSRTGTSTDTQYF.

The CDR3 DNA is TGTGCCAGCAGCTTAGCGGGGGGGCAGACAGATACGCAGTATTTT. Amino acids: CASSLAGGQTDTQYF. The chain employs TRBV7-9 and TRBJ2-3, with a possible D match to TRBD2 (7 bases). With 0 bases removed from V and 3 bases from J, the gap between germline ends came to 10 bases. Germline V gives CDR1 SEHNR, CDR2 FQNEAQ (reference sequence). This CDR3 is built from 15 residues.

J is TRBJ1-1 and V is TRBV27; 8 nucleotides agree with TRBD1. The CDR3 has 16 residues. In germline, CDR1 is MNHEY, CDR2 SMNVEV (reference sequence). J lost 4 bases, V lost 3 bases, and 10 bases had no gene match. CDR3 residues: CASSFDPGGGSTEAFF. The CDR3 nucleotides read TGTGCCAGCAGTTTTGATCCAGGGGGCGGAAGCACTGAAGCTTTCTTT.

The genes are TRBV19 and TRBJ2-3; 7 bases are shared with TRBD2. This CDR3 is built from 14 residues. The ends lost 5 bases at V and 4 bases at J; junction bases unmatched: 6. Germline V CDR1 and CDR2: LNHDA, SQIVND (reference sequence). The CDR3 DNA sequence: TGTGCCAGTAGTGTCGGGGGAGGGTCAGATACGCAGTATTTT. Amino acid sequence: CASSVGGGSDTQYF.

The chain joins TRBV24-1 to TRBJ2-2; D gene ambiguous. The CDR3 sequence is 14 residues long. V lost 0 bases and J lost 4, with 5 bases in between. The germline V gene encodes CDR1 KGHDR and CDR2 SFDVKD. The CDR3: CATSDLYSTGELFF. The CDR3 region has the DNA TGTGCCACCAGTGATTTGTACAGCACCGGGGAGCTGTTTTTT.

CDR3 sequence: CASSFGGTGDEQYV. CDR3 nucleotide sequence: TGTGCCAGCAGCTTTGGTGGGACAGGGGACGAGCAGTACGTC. This rearrangement joins TRBV5-7 to TRBJ2-7; TRBD1 matches 10 bases. TRBV5-7 is an ORF; its function is uncertain. CDR3 length: 14 residues. V lost 2 bases to trimming and J lost 5 bases; unmatched junction nucleotides: 4.

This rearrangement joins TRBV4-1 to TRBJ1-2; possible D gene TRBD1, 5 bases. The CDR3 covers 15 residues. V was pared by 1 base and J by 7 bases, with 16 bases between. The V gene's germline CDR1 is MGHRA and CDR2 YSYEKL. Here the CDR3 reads CASSQVIRGGSGYTF. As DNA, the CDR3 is TGCGCCAGCAGCCAAGTAATTCGGGGGGGAAGTGGCTACACCTTC.

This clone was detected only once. CDR3 sequence (DNA): TGTGCCAGCAGTTTACCCTCGGACAGGGCGGATGAGCAGTTCTTC. Translating it yields CASSLPSDRADEQFF. This chain uses TRBV27 with TRBJ2-1; 8 positions match TRBD1. J was trimmed by 8 bases and V by 2 bases; bases with no gene match: 8. The CDR3 runs to 15 residues. Germline V CDR1 and CDR2: MNHEY, SMNVEV (reference sequence).